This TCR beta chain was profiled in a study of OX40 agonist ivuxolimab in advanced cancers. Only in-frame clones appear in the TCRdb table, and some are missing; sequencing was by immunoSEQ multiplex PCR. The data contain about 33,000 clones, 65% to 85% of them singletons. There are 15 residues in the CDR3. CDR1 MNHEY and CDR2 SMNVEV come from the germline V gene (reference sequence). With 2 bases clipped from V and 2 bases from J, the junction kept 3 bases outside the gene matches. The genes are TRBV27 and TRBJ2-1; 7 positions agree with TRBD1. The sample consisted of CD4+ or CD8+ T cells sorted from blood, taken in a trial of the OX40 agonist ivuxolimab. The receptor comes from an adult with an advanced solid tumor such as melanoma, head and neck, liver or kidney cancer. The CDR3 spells CASSLDQGAYNEQFF. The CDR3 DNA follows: TGTGCCAGCAGTTTAGATCAGGGGGCCTACAATGAGCAGTTCTTC.